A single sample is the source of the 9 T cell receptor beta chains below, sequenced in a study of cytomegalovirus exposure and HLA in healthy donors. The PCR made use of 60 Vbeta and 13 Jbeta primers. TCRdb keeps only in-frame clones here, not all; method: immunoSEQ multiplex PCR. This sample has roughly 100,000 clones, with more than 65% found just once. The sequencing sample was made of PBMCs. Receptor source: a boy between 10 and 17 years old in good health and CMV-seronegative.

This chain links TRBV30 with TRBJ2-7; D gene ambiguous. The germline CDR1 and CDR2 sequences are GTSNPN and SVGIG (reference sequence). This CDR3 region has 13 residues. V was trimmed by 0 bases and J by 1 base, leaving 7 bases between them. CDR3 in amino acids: CAWSVTFSYEQYF. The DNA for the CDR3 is TGTGCCTGGAGTGTAACTTTTTCCTACGAGCAGTACTTC.

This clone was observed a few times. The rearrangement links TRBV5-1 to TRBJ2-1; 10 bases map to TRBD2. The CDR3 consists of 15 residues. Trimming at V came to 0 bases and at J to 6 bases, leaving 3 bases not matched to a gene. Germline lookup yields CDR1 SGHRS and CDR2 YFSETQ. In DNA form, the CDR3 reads TGCGCCAGCAGCTTGGTAGCGGGAGGTCGCAATGAGCAGTTCTTC. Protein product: CASSLVAGGRNEQFF. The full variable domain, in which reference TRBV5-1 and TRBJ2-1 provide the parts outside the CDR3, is KAGVTQTPRYLIKTRGQQVTLSCSPISGHRSVSWYQQTPGQGLQFLFEYFSETQRNKGNFPGRFSGRQFSNSRSEMNVSTLELGDSALYLCASSLVAGGRNEQFFGPGTRLTVL.

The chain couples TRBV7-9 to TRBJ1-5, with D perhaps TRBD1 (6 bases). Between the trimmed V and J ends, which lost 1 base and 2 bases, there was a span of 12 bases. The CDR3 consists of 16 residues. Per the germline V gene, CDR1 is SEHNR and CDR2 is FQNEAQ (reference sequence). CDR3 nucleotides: TGTGCCAGCAGCTTAGAAGAATCAGGGGGCAATCAGCCCCAGCATTTT. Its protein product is CASSLEESGGNQPQHF.

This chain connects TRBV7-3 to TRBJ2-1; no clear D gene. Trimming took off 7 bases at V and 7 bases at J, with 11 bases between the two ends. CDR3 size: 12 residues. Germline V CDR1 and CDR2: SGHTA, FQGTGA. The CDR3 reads CASTRPGNEQFF. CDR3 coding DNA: TGTGCCAGCACGAGGCCCGGGAATGAGCAGTTCTTC.

The CDR3 nucleotides read TGTGCCAGCAGCCCAGGGCCGGGACAGGCCTCATACGAGCAGTACTTC. It is translated as CASSPGPGQASYEQYF. The chain uses TRBV7-8 and TRBJ2-7; 8 bases are shared with TRBD1. Losses at the gene ends were 5 bases for V and 4 bases for J; bases not matched to a gene: 13. Germline CDR1 reads SGHVS; CDR2 reads FQNEAQ. CDR3 size: 16 residues.

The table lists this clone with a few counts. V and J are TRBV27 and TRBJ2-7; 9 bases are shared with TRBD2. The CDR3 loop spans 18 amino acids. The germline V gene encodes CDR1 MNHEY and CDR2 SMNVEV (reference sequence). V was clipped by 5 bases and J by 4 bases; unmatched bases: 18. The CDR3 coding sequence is TGTGCCAGCAGTCCCTCACGGGGGGAAAGCGGGAGGTTGTACGAGCAGTACTTC. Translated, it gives CASSPSRGESGRLYEQYF.

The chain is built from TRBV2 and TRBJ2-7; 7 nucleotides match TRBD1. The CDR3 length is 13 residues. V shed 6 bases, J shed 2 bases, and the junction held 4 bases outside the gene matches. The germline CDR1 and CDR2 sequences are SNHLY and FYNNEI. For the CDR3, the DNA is TGTGCCAGCAGCTGGCAGGGGGCCTACGAGCAGTACTTC. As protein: CASSWQGAYEQYF.

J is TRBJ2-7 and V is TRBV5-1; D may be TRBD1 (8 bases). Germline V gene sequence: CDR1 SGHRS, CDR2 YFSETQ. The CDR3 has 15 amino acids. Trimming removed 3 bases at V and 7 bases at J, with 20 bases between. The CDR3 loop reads CASSWGNTGGGEQYF. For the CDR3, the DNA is TGCGCCAGCAGCTGGGGAAACACAGGGGGGGGAGAGCAGTACTTC.

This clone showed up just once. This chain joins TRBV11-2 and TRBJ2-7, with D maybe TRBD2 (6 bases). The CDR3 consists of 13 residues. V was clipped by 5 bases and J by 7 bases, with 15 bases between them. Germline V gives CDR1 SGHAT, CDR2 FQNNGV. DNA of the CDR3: TGTGCCAGCAGCCCAGAGACTGGGGGGGAGCAGTACTTC. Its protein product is CASSPETGGEQYF.